These T cell receptor beta chains were read from a single sample in a study of T-cell memory formation after mild COVID-19. Each CDR3 protein gets one entry after TCRdb re-called the 5' RACE reads with MiXCR. The sample contains roughly 13,000 distinct CDR3 sequences, approximately 19% of which appear only once. The sequenced sample was PBMCs or a T cell subset sorted from them (not recorded which). The source of these receptors is an adult woman who had mild COVID-19 (a few samples of this study predate the infection). Cell type and time point are not known. CDR3s include the opening cysteine and the closing phenylalanine or tryptophan. The D gene is left open where the match is weak. The listing skips clone size in some rows; elsewhere it reads once, few, many or a size class.

D	J	size	V	CDR3	DNA
NA	TRBJ2-7	many	TRBV6-6	CASSDPPYEQYF	TGTGCCAGCAGTGATCCCCCCTACGAGCAGTACTTC
TRBD1	TRBJ2-7	NA	TRBV7-2	CASSPGTGVWYEQYF	TGTGCCAGCAGCCCAGGGACAGGGGTTTGGTACGAGCAGTACTTC
NA	TRBJ2-7	many	TRBV4-2	CASSSRWESAYEQYF	TGTGCCAGCAGCTCCCGTTGGGAGTCGGCCTACGAGCAGTACTTC
NA	TRBJ2-1	few	TRBV30	CAWSDESTYNEQFF	TGTGCCTGGAGCGACGAATCAACCTACAATGAGCAGTTCTTC
NA	TRBJ1-4	many	TRBV19	CASSRPRVKSEEKLFF	TGTGCCAGTAGCCGACCGCGGGTGAAGTCAGAGGAAAAACTGTTTTTT
TRBD1	TRBJ1-1	many	TRBV20-1	CSARDRDRGVNTEAFF	TGCAGTGCTAGAGACCGGGACAGGGGGGTGAACACTGAAGCTTTCTTT
NA	TRBJ2-7	many	TRBV7-6	CASSFDKTYEQYF	TGTGCCAGCAGCTTCGACAAAACCTACGAGCAGTACTTC
TRBD1	TRBJ2-3	NA	TRBV24-1	CATSEPNRGRTDTQYF	TGTGCCACCAGTGAACCCAACAGGGGGCGGACAGATACGCAGTATTTT
NA	TRBJ1-1	many	TRBV13	CASSHEKQGDTEAFF	TGTGCCAGCAGCCACGAAAAACAGGGAGACACTGAAGCTTTCTTT
NA	TRBJ1-2	many	TRBV5-1	CASSLVGGRNYGYTF	TGCGCCAGCAGCTTGGTCGGGGGACGTAACTATGGCTACACCTTC
NA	TRBJ1-5	many	TRBV6-6	CASFSYNQPQHF	TGTGCCAGCTTCAGTTACAATCAGCCCCAGCATTTT
TRBD1	TRBJ2-2	many	TRBV7-9	CASSPSWDRARLFF	TGTGCCAGCAGCCCTTCGTGGGACAGGGCGAGGCTGTTTTTT
NA	TRBJ1-1	many	TRBV7-2	CASSLSLPAEAFF	TGTGCCAGCAGCTTAAGTTTACCGGCCGAAGCTTTCTTT
TRBD2	TRBJ2-3	few	TRBV6-5	CASSRGGQFAQYF	TGTGCCAGCAGTCGCGGGGGTCAGTTCGCGCAGTATTTT
NA	TRBJ2-5	many	TRBV24-1	CATSERRAETQYF	TGTGCCACCAGTGAACGTCGGGCAGAGACCCAGTACTTC
TRBD2	TRBJ2-1	many	TRBV6-2/TRBV6-3	CASSYPTSGIYNEQFF	TGTGCCAGCAGTTACCCGACTAGCGGAATCTACAATGAGCAGTTCTTC
TRBD2	TRBJ2-1	many	TRBV9	CASSVALAGVPANEQFF	TGTGCCAGCAGCGTAGCACTAGCGGGAGTGCCAGCGAATGAGCAGTTCTTC
NA	TRBJ2-7	many	TRBV7-9	CASSPDRVSEQYF	TGTGCCAGCAGTCCGGACCGGGTGTCCGAGCAGTACTTC
TRBD2	TRBJ2-1	NA	TRBV7-2	CASSLQAGEYNEQFF	TGTGCCAGCAGCTTACAAGCGGGGGAATACAATGAGCAGTTCTTC
NA	TRBJ1-2	NA	TRBV10-2	CASSERGIGGYTF	TGCGCCAGCAGTGAGAGAGGGATCGGGGGCTACACCTTC
NA	TRBJ2-2	many	TRBV11-2	CASSLGTGELFF	TGTGCCAGCAGCTTAGGCACCGGGGAGCTGTTTTTT
NA	TRBJ2-2	many	TRBV13	CASRRAPEFDRMNTGELFF	TGTGCCAGCCGTAGGGCACCCGAGTTTGATAGAATGAACACCGGGGAGCTGTTTTTT
NA	TRBJ1-1	many	TRBV7-9	CASSLVRVDTEAFF	TGTGCCAGCAGCTTAGTAAGGGTGGACACTGAAGCTTTCTTT
NA	TRBJ2-1	many	TRBV7-9	CASSFGDNEQFF	TGTGCCAGCAGCTTCGGGGACAATGAGCAGTTCTTC
NA	TRBJ2-1	many	TRBV29-1	CSVPLETYNEQFF	TGCAGCGTTCCCCTCGAGACCTACAATGAGCAGTTCTTC
TRBD1	TRBJ1-1	many	TRBV5-1	CASSVDRVDTEAFF	TGCGCCAGCAGCGTAGACAGGGTGGACACTGAAGCTTTCTTT
NA	TRBJ2-2	many	TRBV9	CASSADNRVTNTGELFF	TGTGCCAGCAGCGCGGACAACAGGGTCACTAACACCGGGGAGCTGTTTTTT
TRBD2	TRBJ2-4	NA	TRBV10-3	CAISEIAGGLLAGIQYF	TGTGCCATCAGTGAGATAGCGGGAGGCCTTCTAGCGGGCATTCAGTACTTC
NA	TRBJ2-3	many	TRBV5-6	CASSLERRLDF	TGTGCCAGCAGCCTTGAGCGGAGACTCGATTTT
NA	TRBJ1-2	many	TRBV7-8	CASSFRRVLYGYTF	TGTGCCAGCAGCTTTCGACGGGTTCTATATGGCTACACCTTC
TRBD1	TRBJ2-7	many	TRBV6-5	CASTNPGTGIYEQYF	TGTGCCAGCACCAACCCCGGGACAGGGATCTACGAGCAGTACTTC
TRBD1	TRBJ2-7	many	TRBV5-1	CASSLAQQGGHEQYF	TGCGCCAGCAGCTTGGCCCAACAGGGGGGCCACGAGCAGTACTTC
TRBD2	TRBJ2-3	many	TRBV7-2	CASSLAEAGYNTDTQYF	TGTGCCAGCAGCTTAGCCGAAGCGGGGTATAACACAGATACGCAGTATTTT
TRBD1	TRBJ2-1	NA	TRBV7-2	CASSFPGQGLGPFDEQFF	TGTGCCAGCAGCTTTCCGGGACAGGGTTTAGGTCCTTTCGATGAGCAGTTCTTC
TRBD2	TRBJ2-1	medium-sized	TRBV29-1	CSVEDYPTSGHYNEQFF	TGCAGCGTTGAAGATTATCCGACTAGCGGGCATTACAATGAGCAGTTCTTC
NA	TRBJ2-2	many	TRBV24-1	CATSDLTRTADTGELFF	TGTGCCACCAGTGATCTGACCCGAACGGCGGACACCGGGGAGCTGTTTTTT
TRBD1	TRBJ2-1	many	TRBV4-1	CASSQEPGQGIWNEQFF	TGCGCCAGCAGCCAAGAGCCGGGACAGGGCATATGGAATGAGCAGTTCTTC
NA	TRBJ1-2	many	TRBV7-6	CASSLSGGPGAYGYTF	TGTGCCAGCAGCTTAAGTGGGGGGCCCGGCGCCTATGGCTACACCTTC
TRBD2	TRBJ2-1	many	TRBV13	CASSLLSGGENEQFF	TGTGCCAGCAGCTTACTTAGCGGGGGGGAAAATGAGCAGTTCTTC
TRBD2	TRBJ2-1	many	TRBV7-8	CASSAFGTSGYNEQFF	TGTGCCAGCAGCGCGTTCGGGACTAGCGGTTACAATGAGCAGTTCTTC
TRBD1	TRBJ1-5	many	TRBV20-1	CSATNRGYQPQHF	TGCAGTGCTACCAACAGGGGGTATCAGCCCCAGCATTTT
TRBD2	TRBJ2-3	NA	TRBV10-3	CAISDFERGGLKDTQYF	TGTGCCATCAGTGATTTCGAGCGGGGGGGCCTCAAAGATACGCAGTATTTT
TRBD1	TRBJ2-7	medium-sized	TRBV20-1	CSARDPGQLHEQYF	TGCAGTGCTAGAGATCCGGGACAGCTCCACGAGCAGTACTTC
TRBD1	TRBJ2-1	many	TRBV25-1	CASSEWDRLYNEQFF	TGTGCCAGCAGTGAATGGGACAGACTTTACAATGAGCAGTTCTTC
TRBD1	TRBJ2-7	few	TRBV12-3/TRBV12-4	CASTGGFSYEQYF	TGTGCCAGCACAGGGGGCTTTTCCTACGAGCAGTACTTC
TRBD1	TRBJ2-1	many	TRBV9	CASQPGTASYNEQFF	TGTGCCAGCCAGCCTGGGACAGCTTCCTACAATGAGCAGTTCTTC
NA	TRBJ1-5	many	TRBV30	CAWSVSWADLNQPQHF	TGTGCCTGGAGTGTAAGTTGGGCAGATCTAAATCAGCCCCAGCATTTT
NA	TRBJ2-2	many	TRBV7-8	CASSLFFSGVNPGELFF	TGTGCCAGCAGCTTATTTTTTTCTGGGGTTAATCCCGGGGAGCTGTTTTTT